A selection of T cell receptor beta chains follows, all from one sample in a study of tumor-infiltrating lymphocytes in primary liver carcinoma. TCRdb re-called the multiplex PCR reads with MiXCR, one entry per CDR3 protein. Among about 310,000 distinct CDR3 sequences, nearly 60% were seen once, and the ten largest hold over 15%. Specimen: peripheral blood. The source is a woman between 25 and 40 years old with primary liver carcinoma and hepatitis B virus infection. Both conserved end residues are part of each CDR3. Each record gives: clone size, J gene, V gene, D gene, CDR3 protein, CDR3 DNA. The D gene is left open where the match is weak. Clone size is stated in some rows and not others, as once, few, many or a class when expanded.

abundance: few
j_gene: TRBJ1-5
v_gene: TRBV12-3/TRBV12-4
d_gene: TRBD1
CDR3aa: CASSQQGRTSNQPQHF
CDR3nt: TGTGCCAGCAGTCAACAGGGGCGAACCAGCAATCAGCCCCAGCATTTT

abundance: NA
j_gene: TRBJ2-7
v_gene: TRBV7-9
d_gene: NA
CDR3aa: CTSSLGGDYEQYF
CDR3nt: TGTACCAGCAGCTTAGGGGGAGACTACGAGCAGTACTTC

abundance: medium-sized
j_gene: TRBJ2-2
v_gene: TRBV11-2
d_gene: NA
CDR3aa: CASSQREAGGELFF
CDR3nt: TGTGCCAGCAGCCAAAGAGAGGCGGGCGGGGAGCTGTTTTTT

abundance: NA
j_gene: TRBJ2-2
v_gene: TRBV4-2
d_gene: TRBD1
CDR3aa: CAGSQASTGKTGELFF
CDR3nt: TGTGCCGGCAGCCAAGCCTCGACAGGGAAAACCGGGGAGCTGTTTTTT

abundance: few
j_gene: TRBJ2-7
v_gene: TRBV5-4
d_gene: NA
CDR3aa: CASSPFRDATLTQYF
CDR3nt: TGTGCCAGCAGCCCGTTCCGGGACGCGACCTTGACGCAGTACTTC

abundance: NA
j_gene: TRBJ2-1
v_gene: TRBV11-2
d_gene: NA
CDR3aa: CASSLSGSYDGQFF
CDR3nt: TGTGCCAGCAGCTTAAGTGGGAGCTACGATGGGCAGTTCTTC

abundance: NA
j_gene: TRBJ2-3
v_gene: TRBV10-2
d_gene: NA
CDR3aa: CASTGRGVRTDTQYF
CDR3nt: TGCGCCAGTACCGGCAGGGGGGTTCGAACAGATACGCAGTATTTT

abundance: many
j_gene: TRBJ2-5
v_gene: TRBV29-1
d_gene: TRBD2
CDR3aa: CSVGLRGYQETQYF
CDR3nt: TGCAGCGTTGGGTTGCGGGGGTACCAAGAGACCCAGTACTTC

abundance: NA
j_gene: TRBJ1-5
v_gene: TRBV30
d_gene: NA
CDR3aa: CARSVTPHQPQHF
CDR3nt: TGTGCCCGGAGTGTAACCCCACATCAGCCCCAGCATTTT

abundance: NA
j_gene: TRBJ1-4
v_gene: TRBV5-6
d_gene: NA
CDR3aa: CASSLAGVANEKLFF
CDR3nt: TGTGCCAGCAGCTTGGCAGGGGTAGCTAATGAAAAACTGTTTTTT

abundance: NA
j_gene: TRBJ2-2
v_gene: TRBV19
d_gene: NA
CDR3aa: CASSMGTANTGELFF
CDR3nt: TGTGCCAGTAGTATGGGGACTGCGAACACCGGGGAGCTGTTTTTT

abundance: NA
j_gene: TRBJ2-7
v_gene: TRBV11-3
d_gene: NA
CDR3aa: CASSLESVPSLYEQYF
CDR3nt: TGTGCCAGCAGCCTAGAATCAGTGCCGTCATTGTACGAGCAGTACTTC

abundance: once
j_gene: TRBJ2-6
v_gene: TRBV29-1
d_gene: NA
CDR3aa: CSVQGTGANILTF
CDR3nt: TGCAGTGTTCAAGGAACTGGGGCCAACATCCTGACTTTC

abundance: NA
j_gene: TRBJ2-1
v_gene: TRBV10-3
d_gene: NA
CDR3aa: CAISGVSPPHNEQFF
CDR3nt: TGTGCCATCAGTGGGGTAAGTCCCCCCCACAATGAGCAGTTCTTC

abundance: many
j_gene: TRBJ2-1
v_gene: TRBV6-5
d_gene: NA
CDR3aa: CASSYGISSYNEQFF
CDR3nt: TGTGCCAGCAGTTACGGAATCAGCTCCTACAATGAGCAGTTCTTC

abundance: NA
j_gene: TRBJ1-4
v_gene: TRBV5-6
d_gene: NA
CDR3aa: CARSDWTETNEKLFF
CDR3nt: TGTGCCAGGAGCGATTGGACGGAAACTAATGAAAAACTGTTTTTT

abundance: many
j_gene: TRBJ2-1
v_gene: TRBV6-5
d_gene: NA
CDR3aa: CASSLVRTGGFSEQFF
CDR3nt: TGTGCCAGCAGTTTAGTCCGCACCGGGGGCTTTAGTGAGCAGTTCTTC

abundance: NA
j_gene: TRBJ1-1
v_gene: TRBV2
d_gene: TRBD1
CDR3aa: CASSDWTGVQEAFF
CDR3nt: TGTGCCAGCAGTGATTGGACAGGGGTTCAAGAAGCTTTCTTT

abundance: many
j_gene: TRBJ2-1
v_gene: TRBV11-2
d_gene: NA
CDR3aa: CASSLADNEQFF
CDR3nt: TGTGCCAGCAGCTTAGCGGACAATGAGCAGTTCTTC

abundance: NA
j_gene: TRBJ2-3
v_gene: TRBV6-4
d_gene: NA
CDR3aa: CASSETSTSDTQYF
CDR3nt: TGTGCCAGCAGTGAAACGTCTACCTCAGATACGCAGTATTTT

abundance: many
j_gene: TRBJ1-1
v_gene: TRBV29-1
d_gene: NA
CDR3aa: CSASGGSTEAFF
CDR3nt: TGCAGCGCCTCGGGGGGGTCCACTGAAGCTTTCTTT

abundance: once
j_gene: TRBJ2-7
v_gene: TRBV5-1
d_gene: NA
CDR3aa: CASRSGTPGIAQYF
CDR3nt: TGCGCCAGCAGATCTGGGACTCCCGGCATCGCGCAGTACTTC

abundance: NA
j_gene: TRBJ2-5
v_gene: TRBV24-1
d_gene: NA
CDR3aa: CATSVWGQLQETQYF
CDR3nt: TGTGCCACCAGTGTGTGGGGCCAGCTCCAAGAGACCCAGTACTTC

abundance: NA
j_gene: TRBJ2-2
v_gene: TRBV28
d_gene: NA
CDR3aa: CASRDPGAGELFF
CDR3nt: TGTGCCAGCAGGGATCCAGGGGCCGGGGAGCTGTTTTTT

abundance: NA
j_gene: TRBJ2-7
v_gene: TRBV11-2
d_gene: TRBD1
CDR3aa: CASNFRDSTYEQYF
CDR3nt: TGTGCTAGCAACTTCAGGGACAGCACCTACGAGCAGTACTTC

abundance: NA
j_gene: TRBJ2-1
v_gene: TRBV12-3/TRBV12-4
d_gene: TRBD2
CDR3aa: CASRLLAGVGNEQFF
CDR3nt: TGTGCCAGCAGGTTACTAGCGGGAGTAGGTAATGAGCAGTTCTTC

abundance: few
j_gene: TRBJ2-5
v_gene: TRBV12-3/TRBV12-4
d_gene: TRBD1
CDR3aa: CASSSSTGGETQYF
CDR3nt: TGTGCCAGCAGTTCTTCTACAGGGGGGGAGACCCAGTACTTC

abundance: many
j_gene: TRBJ2-2
v_gene: TRBV12-3/TRBV12-4
d_gene: TRBD2
CDR3aa: CASSAHGLAGTGELFF
CDR3nt: TGTGCCAGCAGTGCCCACGGTCTAGCGGGCACCGGGGAGCTGTTTTTT

abundance: few
j_gene: TRBJ2-5
v_gene: TRBV4-1
d_gene: TRBD1
CDR3aa: CASSQTPDREQETQYF
CDR3nt: TGCGCCAGCAGCCAAACCCCCGACAGGGAACAAGAGACCCAGTACTTC

abundance: NA
j_gene: TRBJ1-2
v_gene: TRBV30
d_gene: NA
CDR3aa: CAWRWGARNYGYTF
CDR3nt: TGTGCCTGGAGGTGGGGGGCGCGTAACTATGGCTACACCTTC

abundance: NA
j_gene: TRBJ2-1
v_gene: TRBV11-2
d_gene: NA
CDR3aa: CASSDGTCAVNERFF
CDR3nt: TGTGCCAGCAGTGACGGGACTTGCGCAGTCAATGAGCGGTTCTTC

abundance: NA
j_gene: TRBJ2-7
v_gene: TRBV12-3/TRBV12-4
d_gene: TRBD2
CDR3aa: CATRRPTGGQYF
CDR3nt: TGTGCCACCAGACGACCCACGGGGGGGCAGTACTTC

abundance: few
j_gene: TRBJ2-1
v_gene: TRBV12-3/TRBV12-4
d_gene: NA
CDR3aa: CASSFYGSEQFF
CDR3nt: TGTGCCAGCAGTTTTTACGGGAGTGAGCAGTTCTTC

abundance: few
j_gene: TRBJ2-7
v_gene: TRBV5-6
d_gene: NA
CDR3aa: CASSLGAAAYEQYF
CDR3nt: TGTGCCAGCAGCTTGGGAGCGGCGGCCTACGAGCAGTACTTC

abundance: NA
j_gene: TRBJ1-4
v_gene: TRBV12-3/TRBV12-4
d_gene: NA
CDR3aa: CATRKAGQRQEKLFF
CDR3nt: TGTGCCACCAGAAAAGCAGGGCAGAGGCAAGAAAAACTGTTTTTC

abundance: NA
j_gene: TRBJ2-7
v_gene: TRBV11-2
d_gene: TRBD2
CDR3aa: CASSQAGGVDGQCF
CDR3nt: TGTGCCAGCAGCCAAGCGGGAGGGGTCGACGGGCAGTGCTTC

abundance: few
j_gene: TRBJ2-7
v_gene: TRBV6-2/TRBV6-3
d_gene: NA
CDR3aa: CASSYQAEQYF
CDR3nt: TGTGCCAGCAGTTACCAAGCGGAGCAGTACTTC

abundance: many
j_gene: TRBJ2-7
v_gene: TRBV6-5
d_gene: NA
CDR3aa: CASGVGTYEQYF
CDR3nt: TGTGCCAGCGGGGTAGGGACCTACGAGCAGTACTTC

abundance: NA
j_gene: TRBJ2-7
v_gene: TRBV28
d_gene: NA
CDR3aa: CASSPTWGGTHKQYF
CDR3nt: TGTGCCAGCAGTCCGACATGGGGAGGTACGCACAAGCAGTACTTC

abundance: NA
j_gene: TRBJ2-7
v_gene: TRBV6-6
d_gene: TRBD2
CDR3aa: CASSYSSLAGGQTYEQYF
CDR3nt: TGTGCCAGCAGTTACTCTAGCCTAGCGGGAGGACAAACCTACGAGCAGTACTTC

abundance: NA
j_gene: TRBJ2-3
v_gene: TRBV11-2
d_gene: NA
CDR3aa: CASSLALVGGTDTQYF
CDR3nt: TGTGCCAGCAGCTTGGCACTAGTGGGGGGCACAGATACACAGTATTTT

abundance: many
j_gene: TRBJ1-6
v_gene: TRBV11-2
d_gene: NA
CDR3aa: CASSLNRRLTDNSPLHF
CDR3nt: TGTGCCAGCAGCTTAAATCGACGACTCACGGACAATTCACCCCTCCACTTT

abundance: NA
j_gene: TRBJ2-6
v_gene: TRBV7-9
d_gene: NA
CDR3aa: CTSSFSGPHSGANVLTF
CDR3nt: TGTACCAGCAGCTTTTCGGGCCCCCACTCTGGGGCCAACGTCCTGACTTTC

abundance: NA
j_gene: TRBJ2-7
v_gene: TRBV11-3
d_gene: NA
CDR3aa: CGSSVSGNEQYF
CDR3nt: TGTGGCAGCAGCGTGTCAGGGAACGAGCAGTACTTC

abundance: NA
j_gene: TRBJ2-7
v_gene: TRBV6-5
d_gene: NA
CDR3aa: CASSYSRGAGYKQYF
CDR3nt: TGTGCCAGCAGTTACTCTCGGGGGGCGGGCTACAAGCAGTATTTC

abundance: few
j_gene: TRBJ2-7
v_gene: TRBV5-1
d_gene: TRBD1
CDR3aa: CASSLVGQGNEQYF
CDR3nt: TGTGCCAGCAGCTTGGTGGGACAGGGGAACGAGCAGTACTTC

abundance: few
j_gene: TRBJ2-5
v_gene: TRBV28
d_gene: TRBD1
CDR3aa: CASSRDRVQETQYF
CDR3nt: TGTGCCAGCAGCCGGGACAGAGTACAAGAGACCCAGTACTTC

abundance: many
j_gene: TRBJ1-1
v_gene: TRBV6-5
d_gene: NA
CDR3aa: CASSYSYLERSTEAFF
CDR3nt: TGTGCCAGCAGTTACTCGTACCTAGAACGATCCACTGAAGCTTTCTTT

abundance: NA
j_gene: TRBJ1-1
v_gene: TRBV6-1
d_gene: NA
CDR3aa: CASSESQGYEAFF
CDR3nt: TGTGCCAGCAGTGAAAGTCAGGGGTATGAAGCTTTCTTT

abundance: NA
j_gene: TRBJ1-5
v_gene: TRBV6-5
d_gene: NA
CDR3aa: CASSPYRHNNQPQHF
CDR3nt: TGTGCCAGCAGTCCCTACAGACATAACAATCAGCCCCAGCATTTT

abundance: NA
j_gene: TRBJ2-4
v_gene: TRBV11-1
d_gene: TRBD2
CDR3aa: CASSFPGTSGTKNIQCF
CDR3nt: TGTGCCAGCAGCTTTCCCGGGACTAGCGGGACCAAAAACATTCAGTGTTTC

abundance: large
j_gene: TRBJ2-7
v_gene: TRBV11-1
d_gene: NA
CDR3aa: CASSFMGYEQYF
CDR3nt: TGTGCCAGCAGCTTCATGGGTTACGAGCAGTACTTC

abundance: NA
j_gene: TRBJ1-1
v_gene: TRBV11-2
d_gene: TRBD1
CDR3aa: CPGSLATGIQAFF
CDR3nt: TGTCCCGGCAGCCTGGCGACAGGGATTCAAGCTTTCTTT

abundance: NA
j_gene: TRBJ2-4
v_gene: TRBV6-2/TRBV6-3
d_gene: NA
CDR3aa: CSSSYRLEGKNIQYF
CDR3nt: TGTTCCAGCAGTTACCGACTAGAAGGTAAAAACATTCAGTACTTC

abundance: few
j_gene: TRBJ2-3
v_gene: TRBV6-1
d_gene: TRBD2
CDR3aa: CASSEAKSGRGLTDTQYF
CDR3nt: TGTGCCAGCAGTGAAGCTAAAAGCGGGAGGGGCCTCACAGATACGCAGTATTTT